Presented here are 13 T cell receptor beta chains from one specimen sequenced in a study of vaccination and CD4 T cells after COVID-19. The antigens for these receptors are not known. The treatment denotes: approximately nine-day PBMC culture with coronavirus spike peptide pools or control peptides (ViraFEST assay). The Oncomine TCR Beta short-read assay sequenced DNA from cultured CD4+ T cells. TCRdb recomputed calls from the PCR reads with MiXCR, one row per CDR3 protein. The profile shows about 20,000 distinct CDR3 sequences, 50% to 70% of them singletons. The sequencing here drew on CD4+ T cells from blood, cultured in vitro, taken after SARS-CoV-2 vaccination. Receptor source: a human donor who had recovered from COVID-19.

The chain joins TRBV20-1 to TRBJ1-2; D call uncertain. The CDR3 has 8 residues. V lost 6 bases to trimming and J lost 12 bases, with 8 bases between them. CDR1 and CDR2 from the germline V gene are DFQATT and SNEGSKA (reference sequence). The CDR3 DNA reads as TGCAGTGCAGCCGCTGACACCTTC. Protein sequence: CSAAADTF.

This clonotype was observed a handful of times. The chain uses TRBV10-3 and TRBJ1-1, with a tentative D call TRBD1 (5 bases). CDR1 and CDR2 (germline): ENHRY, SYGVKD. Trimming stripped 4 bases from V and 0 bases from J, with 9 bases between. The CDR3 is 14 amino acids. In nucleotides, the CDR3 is TGTGCCATCAGTGTGACGGGGGTGAACACTGAAGCTTTCTTT. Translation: CAISVTGVNTEAFF.

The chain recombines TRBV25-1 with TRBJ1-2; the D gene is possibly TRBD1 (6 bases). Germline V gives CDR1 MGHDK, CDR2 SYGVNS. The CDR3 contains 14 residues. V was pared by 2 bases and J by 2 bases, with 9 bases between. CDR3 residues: CASSEIGQNYGYTF. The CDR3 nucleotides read TGTGCCAGCAGTGAAATCGGACAGAACTATGGCTACACCTTC.

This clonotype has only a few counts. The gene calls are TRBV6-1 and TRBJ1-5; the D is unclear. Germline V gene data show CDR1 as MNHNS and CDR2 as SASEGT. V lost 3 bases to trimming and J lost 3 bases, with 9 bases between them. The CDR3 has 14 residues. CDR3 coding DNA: TGTGCCAGCAGTGAGGATGGCTTCAATCAGCCCCAGCATTTT. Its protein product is CASSEDGFNQPQHF.

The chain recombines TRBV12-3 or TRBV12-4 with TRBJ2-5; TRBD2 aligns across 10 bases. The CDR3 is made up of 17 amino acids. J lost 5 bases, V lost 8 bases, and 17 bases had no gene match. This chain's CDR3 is CASGLLLKRGGWETQYF. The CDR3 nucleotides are TGTGCCAGCGGACTATTGTTGAAGCGGGGGGGCTGGGAGACCCAGTACTTC.

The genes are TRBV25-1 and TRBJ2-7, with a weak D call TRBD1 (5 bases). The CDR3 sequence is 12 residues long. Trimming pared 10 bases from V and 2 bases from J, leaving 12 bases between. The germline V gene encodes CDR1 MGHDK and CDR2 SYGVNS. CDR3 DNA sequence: TGTGCCAACTCCCAGGGAACCTACGAGCAGTACTTC. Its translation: CANSQGTYEQYF.

This chain's CDR3 is CSAGTGDSPLHF. The CDR3 nucleotides are TGCAGTGCCGGGACAGGGGACTCACCCCTCCACTTT. V usage is TRBV20-1 and J usage is TRBJ1-6; 10 positions match TRBD1. The germline V gene encodes CDR1 DFQATT and CDR2 SNEGSKA (reference sequence). J lost 10 bases, V lost 6 bases, and 3 bases had no gene match. CDR3 size: 12 residues.

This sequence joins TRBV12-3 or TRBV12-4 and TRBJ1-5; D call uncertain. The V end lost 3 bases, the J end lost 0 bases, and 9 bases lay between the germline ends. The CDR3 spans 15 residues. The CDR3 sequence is CASSFGQYSNQPQHF. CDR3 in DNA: TGTGCCAGCAGTTTTGGGCAGTATAGCAATCAGCCCCAGCATTTT.

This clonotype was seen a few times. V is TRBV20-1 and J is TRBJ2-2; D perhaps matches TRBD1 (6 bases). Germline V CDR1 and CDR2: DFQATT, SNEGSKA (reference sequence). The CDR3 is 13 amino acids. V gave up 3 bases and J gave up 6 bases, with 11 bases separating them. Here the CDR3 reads CSASNRVPGELFF. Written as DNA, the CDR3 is TGCAGTGCTAGCAACAGGGTACCCGGGGAGCTGTTTTTT.

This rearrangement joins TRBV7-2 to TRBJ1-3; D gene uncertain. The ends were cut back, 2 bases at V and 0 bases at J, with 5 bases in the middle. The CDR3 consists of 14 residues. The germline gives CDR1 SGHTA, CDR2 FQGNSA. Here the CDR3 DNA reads TGTGCCAGCAGCTTAAGCTACTCTGGAAACACCATATATTTT. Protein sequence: CASSLSYSGNTIYF.

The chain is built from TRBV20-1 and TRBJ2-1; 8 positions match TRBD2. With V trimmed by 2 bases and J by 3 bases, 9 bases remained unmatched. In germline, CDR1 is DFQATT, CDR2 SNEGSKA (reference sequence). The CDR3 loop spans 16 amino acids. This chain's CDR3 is CSARPILAGHYNEQFF. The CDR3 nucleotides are TGCAGTGCTAGACCAATCCTAGCGGGCCACTACAATGAGCAGTTCTTC.

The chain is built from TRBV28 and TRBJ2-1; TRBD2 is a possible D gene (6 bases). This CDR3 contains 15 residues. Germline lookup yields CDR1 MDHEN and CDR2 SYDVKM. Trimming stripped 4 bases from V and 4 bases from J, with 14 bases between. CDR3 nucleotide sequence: TGTGCCAGCAGTTCCCCAGCGGGTATTTACAATGAGCAGTTCTTC. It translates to CASSSPAGIYNEQFF.

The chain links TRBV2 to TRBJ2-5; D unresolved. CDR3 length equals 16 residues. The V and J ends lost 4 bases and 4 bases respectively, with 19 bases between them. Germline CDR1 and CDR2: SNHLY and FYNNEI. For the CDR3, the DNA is TGTGCCAGCAGTGGGGTCGTGATTTACTCTTTAGAGACCCAGTACTTC. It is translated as CASSGVVIYSLETQYF.